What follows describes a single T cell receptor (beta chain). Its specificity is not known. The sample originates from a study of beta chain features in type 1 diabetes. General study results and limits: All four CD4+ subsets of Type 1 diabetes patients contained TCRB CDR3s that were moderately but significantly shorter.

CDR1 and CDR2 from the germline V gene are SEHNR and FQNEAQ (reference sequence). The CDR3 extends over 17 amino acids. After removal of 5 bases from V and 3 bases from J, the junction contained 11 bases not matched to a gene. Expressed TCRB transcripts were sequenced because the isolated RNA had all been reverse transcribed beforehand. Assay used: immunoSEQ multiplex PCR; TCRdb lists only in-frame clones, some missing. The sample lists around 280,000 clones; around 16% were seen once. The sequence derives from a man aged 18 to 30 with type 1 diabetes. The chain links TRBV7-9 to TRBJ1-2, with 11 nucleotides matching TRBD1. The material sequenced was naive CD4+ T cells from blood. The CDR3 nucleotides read TGTGCCAGCAGCCCACCTCCGGGACAGGGGGTAGACTATGGCTACACCTTC. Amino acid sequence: CASSPPPGQGVDYGYTF.